This is a list of T cell receptor beta chains from one sample in a study of T cells in tumors after PD-1 blockade. Repertoires were generated with immunoSEQ multiplex PCR, while TCRdb's copy carries only in-frame clones and drops some. This sample has about 25,000 clones, with about 82% found just once. The sequenced sample was PBMCs, obtained after anti-PD-1 treatment. Receptor source: a human donor with basal cell carcinoma. CDR3s include the opening cysteine and the closing phenylalanine or tryptophan. The D gene is left open where the match is weak. Not all rows give a size; the values are once, few, many and, for expanded clones, a class.

v_gene	abundance	d_gene	j_gene	CDR3nt	CDR3aa
TRBV15	-	-	TRBJ1-2	TGTGCCACCAGCCCCAGTCGGGTTATTGGGCTAGGCTACACCTTC	CATSPSRVIGLGYTF
TRBV11-3	-	TRBD2	TRBJ2-5	TGTGCCAGCAGCCCGGGGGGGGAGGAGACCCAGTACTTC	CASSPGGEETQYF
TRBV18	-	TRBD1	TRBJ1-5	TGTGCCAGCTCACCGGGACAGCTTAGCAATCAGCCCCAGCATTTT	CASSPGQLSNQPQHF
TRBV25-1	-	TRBD2	TRBJ2-1	TGTGCCAGCCGAACTAGCGGGGGGCGCAATGAGCAGTTCTTC	CASRTSGGRNEQFF
TRBV18	-	-	TRBJ2-1	TGTGCCAGCTCACCACCGGGTATCGATGAGCAGTTCTTC	CASSPPGIDEQFF
TRBV6-1	-	-	TRBJ2-1	TGTGCCAGCAGTGAACAACATCAGGGGCGACCCTACAATGAGCAGTTCTTC	CASSEQHQGRPYNEQFF
TRBV2	-	-	TRBJ2-7	TGTGCCAGCAGTCCGTCAGGGACTGTCGCCTACGAGCAGTACTTC	CASSPSGTVAYEQYF
TRBV10-3	-	-	TRBJ2-7	TGTGCCACCCGGACAGTAAGCTCCTACGAGCAGTACTTC	CATRTVSSYEQYF
TRBV19	few	TRBD1	TRBJ1-5	TGTGCCAGTAGTTTCCCTGGACAGGGCCGCTCAAGCAATCAGCCCCAGCATTTT	CASSFPGQGRSSNQPQHF
TRBV18	-	TRBD1	TRBJ1-2	TGTGCCAGCTCACCTCCCGGGACAGAGCATGGCTACACCTTC	CASSPPGTEHGYTF
TRBV6-5	-	-	TRBJ2-7	TGTGCCAGCACCTTGGCCTACGAGCAGTACTTC	CASTLAYEQYF
TRBV7-9	-	TRBD1	TRBJ1-1	TGTGCCAGCAGCCCCGGACAGGGGGTTATGAACACTGAAGCTTTCTTT	CASSPGQGVMNTEAFF
TRBV19	-	TRBD1	TRBJ2-6	TGTGCCAGTAGGACAGGGTCTGGGGCCAACGTCCTGACTTTC	CASRTGSGANVLTF
TRBV5-1	-	-	TRBJ2-1	TGCGCCAGCAGCTTAGGTAGGGACAACAATGAGCAGTTCTTC	CASSLGRDNNEQFF
TRBV18	-	TRBD2	TRBJ2-1	TGTGCCAGCTCACCACCCGGGCGGGGGACCCAAAATGAGCAGTTCTTC	CASSPPGRGTQNEQFF
TRBV12-3/TRBV12-4	-	TRBD1	TRBJ1-1	TGTGCCAGCAGTGACAGGGGGCGGGGTGCTTTCTTT	CASSDRGRGAFF
TRBV7-8	once	-	TRBJ1-1	TGTGCCAGCAGACGTCAAACAGGGTCCAAGGGCACTGAAGCTTTCTTT	CASRRQTGSKGTEAFF
TRBV5-1	-	-	TRBJ1-2	TGCGCCAGCAGCTTGGCTCCGGGGGGAAGTAGCTACACCTTC	CASSLAPGGSSYTF
TRBV6-1	-	-	TRBJ1-2	TGTGCCAGCAGTGAAGTAGGGGCACACTATGGCTACACCTTC	CASSEVGAHYGYTF
TRBV5-4	-	TRBD1	TRBJ1-2	TGTGCCAGCAGTTTGACGACAGGGGTTAACTATGGCTACACCTTC	CASSLTTGVNYGYTF
TRBV5-8	-	TRBD1	TRBJ1-5	TGTGCCAGCAGCCCTGGACAGGCTGGGAATCAGCCCCAGCATTTT	CASSPGQAGNQPQHF
TRBV28	-	-	TRBJ1-2	TGTGCCAGCACTCAATCAGGGCAGTATGGCTACACCTTC	CASTQSGQYGYTF
TRBV7-8	few	-	TRBJ1-6	TGTGCCAGCAGCCTCCCCCAAAGGGCCCCAGGATCACCCCTCCACTTT	CASSLPQRAPGSPLHF
TRBV19	-	TRBD1	TRBJ1-3	TGTGCCAGTAGGCTTGACAGGGTCTCTGGAAACACCATATATTTT	CASRLDRVSGNTIYF
TRBV7-3	-	-	TRBJ2-2	TGTGCCAGCAGCTTATTTGCTAGCCCGAACACCGGGGAGCTGTTTTTT	CASSLFASPNTGELFF
TRBV23-1	-	TRBD1	TRBJ2-7	TGCGCCAGCAGTATGAAACAGGGGGCAAGCCCTTTTTGGGAGCAGTACTTC	CASSMKQGASPFWEQYF
TRBV19	-	-	TRBJ1-2	TGTGCCAGTAAAACGGGGGACTATGGCTACACCTTC	CASKTGDYGYTF
TRBV19	few	TRBD1	TRBJ2-3	TGTGCCAGTAGCCCAACAGGGGGAAGAAGGACAGATACGCAGTATTTT	CASSPTGGRRTDTQYF
TRBV6-4	-	TRBD2	TRBJ2-2	TGTGCCAGCAGTGACGGCGGGGGTGTAACCGGGGAGCTGTTTTTT	CASSDGGGVTGELFF
TRBV9	-	TRBD1	TRBJ2-7	TGTGCCAGCAGCGTGTATTGGGGATCCCAAGGACAGGACGAGCAGTACTTC	CASSVYWGSQGQDEQYF
TRBV19	-	TRBD1	TRBJ2-1	TGTGCCAGTAGTGTCTGGAGGGGGACAGGGACAAATGAGCAGTTCTTC	CASSVWRGTGTNEQFF
TRBV5-4	-	-	TRBJ1-2	TGTGCCAGCAGCTTGGAGGGTGGCAGAACTAACTATGGCTACACCTTC	CASSLEGGRTNYGYTF